This T cell receptor (beta chain) was identified in a study of CD8+ T cells in alopecia areata. There are 14 residues in the CDR3. J gave up 3 bases and V 9 bases, and 9 bases lay outside the gene matches. Germline V lookup: CDR1 SNHLY, CDR2 FYNNEI. As the sequencing template, cDNA was produced by extracting RNA and reverse transcribing it. Clones were sequenced by immunoSEQ multiplex PCR, and TCRdb holds only the in-frame ones, with some missing. Of about 220,000 clones listed, 50% to 60% are singletons. With regard to this clone: Its specificity is unknown.

The treatment here: oral pan-JAK inhibitor, 5-10 mg twice daily. Separation by sorting yielded CD4+ and CD8+ T cells from PBMCs. Overall study findings and caveats: How baseline CD8+ expansion relates to response remains uncertain (there was one nonresponder). Lesional scalp exceeded normal scalp in clonality, especially in alopecia totalis/universalis.

Sequenced here: CD4+ T cells sorted from blood, sampled at week 4, from a patient treated with tofacitinib. The TCR originated in a human donor with alopecia areata. The V gene is TRBV2, the J gene TRBJ2-3; 7 bases match TRBD2. This CDR3 is CARAGAGRTDTQYF. DNA for the CDR3: TGTGCCAGAGCCGGAGCGGGGCGGACAGATACGCAGTATTTT.